This T cell receptor (beta chain) derives from a study of memory CD4+ T cells and cytomegalovirus serostatus. Methods used by the authors: After removing out-of-frame reads, 2 million to 2.5 million distinct TCRbeta sequences remained. TCRdb's copy holds only in-frame clones and misses some; the assay was immunoSEQ multiplex PCR. The V and J calls and the clone size are those of that table, but D and trimming were determined from the DNA. The sample carries tens of thousands of clones, around four fifths recorded once. Study results and limitations: Of 150 to 200 reported CMV TCRbeta sequences, under 70 were found in memory CD4+ repertoires.

Remarks on this clone: Its antigen is unidentified.

CDR3 length equals 12 residues. Germline CDR1 and CDR2: SGHRS and YFSETQ. The ends were cut back, 4 bases at V and 2 bases at J, with 7 bases in the middle. Single viable CD3+CD4+CD8-CD45RO+ cells were sorted as the memory CD4+ T cells. Serum IgG to CMV pp150, pp28, p38 and p52 defined serostatus. Positive selection with CD4 microbeads enriched total CD4+ T cells. The sequence was obtained from an adult in good health and CMV-seronegative. The sample comprised memory CD4+ T cells from blood. This chain uses TRBV5-1 with TRBJ2-7, with D unclear. The CDR3 loop reads CASSGSTYEQYF. CDR3 nucleotide sequence: TGCGCCAGCAGCGGGTCTACCTACGAGCAGTACTTC.